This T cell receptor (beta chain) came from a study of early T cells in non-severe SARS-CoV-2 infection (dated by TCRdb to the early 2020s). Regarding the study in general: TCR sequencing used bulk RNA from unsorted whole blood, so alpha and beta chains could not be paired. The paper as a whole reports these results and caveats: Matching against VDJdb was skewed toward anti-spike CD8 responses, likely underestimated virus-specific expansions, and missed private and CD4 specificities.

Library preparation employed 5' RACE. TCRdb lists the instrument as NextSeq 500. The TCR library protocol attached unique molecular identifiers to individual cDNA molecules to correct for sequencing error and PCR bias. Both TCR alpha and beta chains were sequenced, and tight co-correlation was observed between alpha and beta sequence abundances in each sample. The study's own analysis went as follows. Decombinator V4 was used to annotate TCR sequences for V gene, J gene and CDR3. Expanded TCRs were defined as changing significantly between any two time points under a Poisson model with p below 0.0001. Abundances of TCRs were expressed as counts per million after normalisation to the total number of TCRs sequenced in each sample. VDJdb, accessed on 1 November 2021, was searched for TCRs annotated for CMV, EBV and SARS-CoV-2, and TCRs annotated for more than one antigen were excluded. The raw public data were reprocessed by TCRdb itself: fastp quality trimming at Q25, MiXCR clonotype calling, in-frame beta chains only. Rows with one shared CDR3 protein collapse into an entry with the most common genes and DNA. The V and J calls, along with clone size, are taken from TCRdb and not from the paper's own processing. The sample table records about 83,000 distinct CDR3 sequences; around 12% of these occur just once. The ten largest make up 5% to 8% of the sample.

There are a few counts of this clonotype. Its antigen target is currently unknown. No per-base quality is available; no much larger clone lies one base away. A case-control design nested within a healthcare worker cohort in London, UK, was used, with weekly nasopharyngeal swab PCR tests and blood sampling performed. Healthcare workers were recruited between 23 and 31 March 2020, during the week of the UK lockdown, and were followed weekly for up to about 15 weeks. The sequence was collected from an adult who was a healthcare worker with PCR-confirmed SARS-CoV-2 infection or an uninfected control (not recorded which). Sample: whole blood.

The nucleotides read TGTGCCAGCAGCTCGGGACTAGCGGACAACATTGAGCAGTTCTTC. Translated, this is CASSSGLADNIEQFF. Recombination connected TRBV13 to TRBJ2-1; TRBD2 fits 11 bases in the junction. The germline V gene (reference sequence) specifies PRHDT as CDR1 and FYEKMQ as CDR2. CDR3 length: 15 amino acids, cysteine to phenylalanine. Only CDR3 DNA remains: 45 bases, in frame from the first base. Clipping removes 4 bases from V and 9 bases from J, with 8 as the unmatched junction base count.